The 23 T cell receptor beta chains given below trace back to one sample, sequenced in a study of blood T cell repertoires in COVID-19. Here immunoSEQ multiplex PCR was the method, and the copy in TCRdb shows in-frame clones only, minus some. The table lists around 150,000 clones, around four fifths of them singletons. The source material was peripheral blood. These receptors all come from a human donor in a cohort sampled during active COVID-19.

The chain uses TRBV5-1 and TRBJ2-3, with 11 bases fitting TRBD2. From germline, CDR1 is SGHRS and CDR2 YFSETQ. V gave up 2 bases and J gave up 15 bases; unmatched junction bases: 5. The CDR3 sequence is 12 residues long. The chain's CDR3 is CASSFTSGSVYF. CDR3 nucleotides: TGCGCCAGCAGCTTCACTAGCGGGAGCGTATATTTT.

The genes are TRBV6-1 and TRBJ2-7, with a weak D call TRBD1 (5 bases). Trimming took 1 base from V and 3 from J, leaving 13 bases between them. CDR1 and CDR2 (germline): MNHNS, SASEGT. The CDR3 consists of 15 residues. CDR3 sequence (DNA): TGTGCCAGCAGTGAAGAGGTCAGGGTGAACTACGAGCAGTACTTC. Its translation is CASSEEVRVNYEQYF.

The chain combines TRBV13 with TRBJ2-2; D unclear. This CDR3 region has 17 residues. Germline lookup yields CDR1 PRHDT and CDR2 FYEKMQ (reference sequence). V was pared by 2 bases and J by 0 bases, with 13 bases between. The CDR3 nucleotides read TGTGCCAGCAGCTTAATTTCCGGTTCATCGAACACCGGGGAGCTGTTTTTT. Protein product: CASSLISGSSNTGELFF. The whole variable domain, remainder taken from reference TRBV13 and TRBJ2-2, is AAGVIQSPRHLIKEKRETATLKCYPIPRHDTVYWYQQGPGQDPQFLISFYEKMQSDKGSIPDRFSAQQFSDYHSELNMSSLELGDSALYFCASSLISGSSNTGELFFGEGSRLTVL.

The rearrangement links TRBV30 to TRBJ2-4, with a weak D call TRBD2 (5 bases). The CDR3 consists of 16 residues. Per germline, CDR1 GTSNPN and CDR2 SVGIG (reference sequence). V lost 2 bases to trimming and J lost 0 bases, with 14 bases between them. In nucleotides, the CDR3 is TGTGCCTGGAGTCCAACGACGCGGGTAGCCAAAAACATTCAGTACTTC. Amino acid sequence: CAWSPTTRVAKNIQYF.

This clone was observed a handful of times. CDR3 coding DNA: TGTGCCAGCAGCTCTCGGGAGGGTCACACCGGGGAGCTGTTTTTT. This encodes CASSSREGHTGELFF. The chain uses TRBV11-3 and TRBJ2-2, with 8 bases lining up with TRBD2. CDR3 size: 15 residues. Trimming removed 4 bases from V and 3 bases from J; junction bases left unmatched: 4. The germline gives CDR1 SGHNT, CDR2 YENEEA. Together with reference TRBV11-3 and TRBJ2-2, the CDR3 gives the full variable domain: EAGVVQSPRYKIIEKKQPVAFWCNPISGHNTLYWYLQNLGQGPELLIRYENEEAVDDSQLPKDRFSAERLKGVDSTLKIQPAELGDSAVYLCASSSREGHTGELFFGEGSRLTVL.

This clone appeared a few times. This chain connects TRBV7-2 to TRBJ1-2, with a weak D call TRBD1 (6 bases). Germline CDR1 is SGHTA and CDR2 is FQGNSA. Trimming removed 5 bases at V and 2 bases at J, with 9 bases between. This CDR3 contains 13 residues. The CDR3 region is CASSATGNYGYTF. DNA for the CDR3: TGTGCCAGCAGCGCCACAGGGAACTATGGCTACACCTTC. Using reference TRBV7-2 and TRBJ1-2 for the parts outside the CDR3, the full variable domain is GAGVSQSPSNKVTEKGKDVELRCDPISGHTALYWYRQSLGQGLEFLIYFQGNSAPDKSGLPSDRFSAERTGGSVSTLTIQRTQQEDSAVYLCASSATGNYGYTFGSGTRLTVV.

This clone was seen once. V and J are TRBV4-3 and TRBJ1-2; unclear D gene. The CDR3 loop spans 15 amino acids. CDR1 is LGHNA and CDR2 is YSLEER in the germline V gene. Trimming cost V 4 bases and J 4 bases, with 16 bases left between them. In DNA form, the CDR3 reads TGCGCCAGCAGCCCAAAAAGTACAGAGAGCTATGGCTACACCTTC. It translates to CASSPKSTESYGYTF.

The CDR3 region is CASSYYPRTSGGVSTDTQYF. The CDR3 nucleotides are TGTGCCAGCAGTTACTACCCCAGGACTAGCGGGGGTGTTAGCACAGATACGCAGTATTTT. This chain uses TRBV6-2 or TRBV6-3 with TRBJ2-3; 13 bases line up with TRBD2. Trimming took 1 base from V and 0 from J; bases not matched to a gene: 10. Germline assignment: CDR1 MNHEY and CDR2 SVGEGT. The CDR3 has 20 amino acids.

This clone was recorded only once. J is TRBJ1-6 and V is TRBV4-3; D call uncertain. CDR1 is LGHNA, CDR2 YSLEER, per germline. This CDR3 is built from 14 residues. V was cut by 0 bases and J by 7 bases, with 7 bases left in between. The CDR3 bases are TGCGCCAGCAGCCAAGAAAGCGGAAATTCACCCCTCCACTTT. Translation: CASSQESGNSPLHF.

The chain recombines TRBV4-3 with TRBJ2-5; tentatively, D is TRBD2 (7 bases). CDR3 length: 16 amino acids. Trimming pared 0 bases from V and 4 bases from J, leaving 15 bases between. Germline-derived CDR1 and CDR2 are LGHNA and YSLEER. The CDR3 region is CASSQEGGGPLETQYF. CDR3 nucleotide sequence: TGCGCCAGCAGCCAAGAAGGGGGGGGCCCGTTAGAGACCCAGTACTTC.

The chain recombines TRBV2 with TRBJ1-3, with a possible D match to TRBD1 (6 bases). CDR1 and CDR2 (germline): SNHLY, FYNNEI. There are 13 residues in the CDR3. DNA of the CDR3: TGTGCGGTGGAGGGGGGGCGAGTCAACACCATATATTTT. This translates into CAVEGGRVNTIYF.

The V and J genes are TRBV12-3 or TRBV12-4 and TRBJ2-1, with D possibly matching TRBD1 (6 bases). With 4 bases removed from V and 10 bases from J, the gap between germline ends came to 14 bases. The CDR3 has 13 residues. The CDR3 spells CASSSPWTAEQFF. CDR3 nucleotides: TGTGCCAGCAGTTCACCCTGGACAGCCGAGCAGTTCTTC.

The J gene is TRBJ1-4, the V gene TRBV9, with 8 bases fitting TRBD1. V was clipped by 5 bases and J by 6 bases; unmatched bases: 9. Germline CDR1 is SGDLS and CDR2 is YYNGEE. This CDR3 spans 15 amino acids. The CDR3 loop reads CASSGRTGMDEKLFF. For the CDR3, the DNA is TGTGCCAGCAGTGGCAGGACAGGGATGGATGAAAAACTGTTTTTT. The whole variable domain, remainder taken from reference TRBV9 and TRBJ1-4, is DSGVTQTPKHLITATGQRVTLRCSPRSGDLSVYWYQQSLDQGLQFLIQYYNGEERAKGNILERFSAQQFPDLHSELNLSSLELGDSALYFCASSGRTGMDEKLFFGSGTQLSVL.

The V call is TRBV27, the J call TRBJ1-1; D is unresolved. Looked up from germline, CDR1 is MNHEY and CDR2 is SMNVEV (reference sequence). This CDR3 is 15 amino acids long. The V gene lost 2 bases and the J gene lost 4 bases, with 14 bases spanning the gap. This CDR3 is CASSLSSGFGTEAFF. CDR3 sequence (DNA): TGTGCCAGCAGTTTAAGTTCCGGGTTTGGCACTGAAGCTTTCTTT.

Note on this clone: An end of the junction does not agree with germline; a read error may underlie this. The chain's CDR3 is CASSLGDRASETQYF. In nucleotides, the CDR3 is TGTGCTAGCAGCTTAGGGGACAGGGCAAGCGAGACCCAGTACTTC. The chain employs TRBV7-7 and TRBJ2-5; 9 nucleotides line up with TRBD1. Germline V lookup: CDR1 SSHAT, CDR2 FNYEAQ (reference sequence). The CDR3 has 15 amino acids.

The rearrangement links TRBV2 to TRBJ1-6; TRBD1 is a possible D gene (5 bases). V was pared by 2 bases and J by 8 bases, with 19 bases between. CDR3 length: 17 residues. From germline, CDR1 is SNHLY and CDR2 FYNNEI. The CDR3 nucleotides read TGTGCCAGCAGTGAAAATTGGCAGGGCCGGTACGATTCACCCCTCCACTTT. This encodes CASSENWQGRYDSPLHF.

V gene TRBV6-5 combines with J gene TRBJ1-5; TRBD1 matches at 9 bases. CDR1 and CDR2 (germline): MNHEY, SVGAGI. Trimming cost V 6 bases and J 8 bases; bases outside gene matches: 8. This CDR3 is 14 amino acids long. This CDR3 is CASRPGQGKEPQHF. In DNA, the CDR3 is TGTGCCAGCAGGCCAGGACAGGGGAAAGAGCCCCAGCATTTT.

The rearrangement links TRBV18 to TRBJ2-1, with 8 bases fitting TRBD2. This CDR3 has 11 residues. CDR1 and CDR2 from the germline V gene are KGHSH and LQKENI. Trimming at V came to 8 bases and at J to 6 bases, leaving 0 bases not matched to a gene. CDR3 nucleotide sequence: TGTGCCAGCCGGGGGGGCAATGAGCAGTTCTTC. It is translated as CASRGGNEQFF.

The chain is built from TRBV19 and TRBJ1-1, with D perhaps TRBD1 (6 bases). Deletions cut 7 bases from V and 5 bases from J, with 20 bases between. This CDR3 region has 15 residues. CDR1 is LNHDA, CDR2 SQIVND, per germline (reference sequence). CDR3 amino acids: CASTKSQGFATEAFF. CDR3 bases: TGTGCCAGTACCAAATCACAGGGATTCGCGACTGAAGCTTTCTTT.

This clone was found once. The chain joins TRBV28 to TRBJ1-1, with 9 bases fitting TRBD1. With V trimmed by 3 bases and J by 2 bases, 4 bases remained unmatched. Looked up from germline, CDR1 is MDHEN and CDR2 is SYDVKM. The CDR3 runs to 15 residues. The chain's CDR3 is CASSFGTGSNTEAFF. The CDR3 DNA follows: TGTGCCAGCAGTTTTGGGACAGGGAGTAACACTGAAGCTTTCTTT.

V usage is TRBV19 and J usage is TRBJ1-2, with TRBD1 matching over 7 bases. CDR1 is LNHDA, CDR2 SQIVND, per germline (reference sequence). The J segment lost 4 bases and the V segment lost 5 bases, leaving 10 bases of the junction unmatched. The CDR3 has 15 amino acids. CDR3 amino acids: CASSWTGMDAYGYTF. The DNA for the CDR3 is TGTGCCAGTAGTTGGACAGGCATGGATGCCTATGGCTACACCTTC.

The genes are TRBV7-8 and TRBJ2-3; 9 bases match TRBD2. This CDR3 has 17 residues. Germline V lookup: CDR1 SGHVS, CDR2 FQNEAQ. V shed 1 base and J 2 bases; nucleotides not matched to a gene: 7. The CDR3 reads CASSLGSGRTHTDTQYF. CDR3 coding DNA: TGTGCCAGCAGCTTAGGAAGCGGGAGGACCCACACAGATACGCAGTATTTT.

This chain uses TRBV21-1 with TRBJ1-1; the table's D gene call, TRBD1, was not cross checked with the DNA. TRBV21-1 is termed a pseudogene. The CDR3 consists of 15 residues. CDR3 bases: TGTGCCAGCAGCAGATGGGACACCCCGAACACTGAAGCTTTCTTT. Its protein is CASSRWDTPNTEAFF.